Below, one TCR beta chain is given with its context. Sequenced material consisted of expressed TCRB transcripts (all of the isolated RNA was reverse transcribed). The protocol was immunoSEQ multiplex PCR, while the TCRdb copy is restricted to in-frame clones and leaves out a portion. The data contain under 950,000 clones, 17% of them singletons. The data derive from a study of beta chain features in type 1 diabetes. The germline gives CDR1 SGHAT, CDR2 FQNNGV. Trimming cost V 5 bases and J 2 bases, with 19 bases left between them. This CDR3 contains 17 residues. The specimen sequenced was naive CD4+ T cells from blood. The TCR was taken from a woman aged 18-29 years in good health. J is TRBJ2-1 and V is TRBV11-2; tentatively, D is TRBD2 (6 bases). In DNA form, the CDR3 reads TGTGCCAGCAGCCAAGAATTGGGAGGTGGTACCTACAATGAGCAGTTCTTC. Amino acids: CASSQELGGGTYNEQFF.